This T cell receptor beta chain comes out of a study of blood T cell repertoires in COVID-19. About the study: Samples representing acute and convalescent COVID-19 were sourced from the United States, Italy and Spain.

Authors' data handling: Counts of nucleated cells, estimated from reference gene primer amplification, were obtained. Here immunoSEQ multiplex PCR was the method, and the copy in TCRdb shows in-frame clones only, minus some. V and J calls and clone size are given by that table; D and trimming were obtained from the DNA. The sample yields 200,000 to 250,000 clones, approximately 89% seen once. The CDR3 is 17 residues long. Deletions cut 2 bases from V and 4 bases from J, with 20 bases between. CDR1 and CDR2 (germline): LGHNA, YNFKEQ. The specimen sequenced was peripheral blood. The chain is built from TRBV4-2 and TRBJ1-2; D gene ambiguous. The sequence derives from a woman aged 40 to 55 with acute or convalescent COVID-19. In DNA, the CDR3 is TGTGCCAGCAGCCAATCCCGCACCGGGATCACTTCCTATGGCTACACCTTC. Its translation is CASSQSRTGITSYGYTF.